This entry lists 8 T cell receptor beta chains sequenced from one sample in a study of blood T cells in healthy people across ages. Together with a sample-barcoded 5' primer, a J-beta primer mix was included in a second PCR lasting about 6 to 11 cycles. TCRdb redid the calling of the 5' RACE reads with MiXCR, one entry per CDR3 protein. Of approximately 2,000,000 distinct CDR3 sequences in the sample, about two fifths were seen once. The sample consisted of blood. The receptor source for this set is a human donor in good health.

In this sample, this clonotype turned up a few times. This chain joins TRBV20-1 and TRBJ2-1, with 10 bases that match TRBD2. Germline lookup yields CDR1 DFQATT and CDR2 SNEGSKA (reference sequence). Losses at the gene ends were 5 bases for V and 2 bases for J; bases not matched to a gene: 9. The CDR3 sequence is 16 residues long. In nucleotides, the CDR3 is TGCAGTGCTGTAGTCACTAGCGGGGCGACCTACAATGAGCAGTTCTTC. Residues: CSAVVTSGATYNEQFF.

Regarding this clonotype: At one of its ends the junction is not consistent with the germline gene, which may arise from a read error. This chain connects TRBV29-1 to TRBJ1-4; D is perhaps TRBD1 (5 bases). Germline values: CDR1 SQVTM, CDR2 ANQGSEA. The CDR3 runs to 11 residues. This CDR3 reads CSIEGDEKLFF. The CDR3 coding sequence is TGCAGCATTGAAGGGGATGAAAAACTGTTTTTT. The full variable domain, completed using reference TRBV29-1 and TRBJ1-4, is SAVISQKPSRDICQRGTSLTIQCQVDSQVTMMFWYRQQPGQSLTLIATANQGSEATYESGFVIDKFPISRPNLTFSTLTVSNMSPEDSSIYLCSIEGDEKLFFGSGTQLSVL.

A few counts support this clonotype. The J gene is TRBJ2-7, the V gene TRBV4-1, with TRBD1 matching 8 bases. V lost 0 bases, J lost 2 bases, and 3 bases stayed unmatched. CDR1 and CDR2 (germline): MGHRA, YSYEKL. This CDR3 contains 15 residues. The CDR3 loop is CASSQDWTGPYEQYF. CDR3 sequence (DNA): TGCGCCAGCAGCCAAGATTGGACAGGGCCCTACGAGCAGTACTTC.

Only a few counts were recorded for this clonotype. The chain links TRBV7-2 to TRBJ1-1; perhaps TRBD1 as D (5 bases). Trimming pared 5 bases from V and 5 bases from J, leaving 18 bases between. The CDR3 is 15 amino acids. Germline-derived CDR1 and CDR2 are SGHTA and FQGNSA. CDR3 in DNA: TGTGCCAGCAGCCCCGCGTCAGGGCGAGGGACTGAAGCTTTCTTT. This sequence encodes CASSPASGRGTEAFF.

In this sample, this clonotype turned up a few times. V gene TRBV6-1 combines with J gene TRBJ2-1; D remains unclear. The CDR3 spans 12 residues. Trimming stripped 4 bases from V and 9 bases from J, with 10 bases between. Looked up from germline, CDR1 is MNHNS and CDR2 is SASEGT. Written as DNA, the CDR3 is TGTGCCAGCAGTGTGATCTTTGGTGAGCAGTTCTTC. Protein: CASSVIFGEQFF.

This clonotype was seen more than once but under ten times. The V gene is TRBV10-3, the J gene TRBJ2-3, with D possibly being TRBD2 (6 bases). Deletions cut 10 bases from V and 6 bases from J, with 14 bases between. The CDR3 is 12 residues long. CDR1 is ENHRY, CDR2 SYGVKD, per germline. The DNA for the CDR3 is TGTGCCACGGGACTTTTCTTTGATACGCAGTATTTT. This encodes CATGLFFDTQYF.

This rearrangement joins TRBV6-5 to TRBJ2-7; TRBD1 might be the D (5 bases). Germline assignment: CDR1 MNHEY and CDR2 SVGAGI. The length of the CDR3 is 14 residues. The V end lost 5 bases, the J end lost 3 bases, and 14 bases lay between the germline ends. CDR3 sequence: CASSRRQGVYEQYF. The CDR3 DNA is TGTGCCAGCAGTCGCAGGCAAGGGGTCTACGAGCAGTACTTC.

The chain employs TRBV29-1 and TRBJ1-1; maybe TRBD1 (6 bases). This CDR3 region has 14 residues. Trimming stripped 0 bases from V and 7 bases from J, with 15 bases between. Germline CDR1 reads SQVTM; CDR2 reads ANQGSEA. The CDR3 reads CSVEEWDLQGEAFF. The CDR3 DNA sequence: TGCAGCGTTGAAGAGTGGGACTTACAGGGTGAAGCTTTCTTT.